These T cell receptor beta chains were read from a single sample in a study of post-analysis software for immune sequencing data. TCRdb reanalysed the PCR reads using MiXCR and keeps one entry per CDR3 protein. The sample has fewer than 850,000 distinct CDR3 sequences, 46% seen once. The sequenced material came from blood. All receptors come from a girl aged 5 to 17 with multiple sclerosis. The CDR3 runs from the conserved cysteine through the conserved F or W. A D gene is named only where the DNA matches it firmly. Clone size, where shown, is once, few, many, or a class for clones that have expanded.

J gene: TRBJ2-7; clone size: few; D gene: TRBD2; V gene: TRBV29-1; CDR3 protein: CSVAGGEAYEQYF; CDR3 DNA: TGCAGCGTTGCCGGGGGGGAAGCCTACGAGCAGTACTTC
J gene: TRBJ2-5; clone size: NA; D gene: NA; V gene: TRBV3-1; CDR3 protein: CASSLTRAALETQYF; CDR3 DNA: TGTGCCAGCAGCCTAACTAGGGCTGCTTTGGAGACCCAGTACTTC
J gene: TRBJ2-1; clone size: NA; D gene: NA; V gene: TRBV29-1; CDR3 protein: CSFRSGSDEQFF; CDR3 DNA: TGCAGCTTCCGGTCGGGGAGCGATGAGCAGTTCTTC
J gene: TRBJ2-7; clone size: few; D gene: NA; V gene: TRBV11-1; CDR3 protein: CASSLDIDYLYEQYF; CDR3 DNA: TGTGCCAGCAGCTTAGACATAGACTACCTCTACGAGCAGTACTTC
J gene: TRBJ2-3; clone size: NA; D gene: TRBD2; V gene: TRBV30; CDR3 protein: CAWGLGSGSTDTQYF; CDR3 DNA: TGTGCCTGGGGGCTGGGTAGCGGGAGTACAGACACGCAGTATTTT
J gene: TRBJ2-7; clone size: NA; D gene: NA; V gene: TRBV10-3; CDR3 protein: CAISESIIRQGTSYEQYF; CDR3 DNA: TGTGCCATCAGTGAGTCGATAATCAGGCAGGGGACCTCCTACGAGCAGTACTTC
J gene: TRBJ2-7; clone size: many; D gene: TRBD2; V gene: TRBV4-3; CDR3 protein: CASSQASGIHEQYF; CDR3 DNA: TGCGCCAGCAGCCAAGCCAGCGGGATTCACGAGCAGTACTTC
J gene: TRBJ2-5; clone size: NA; D gene: TRBD2; V gene: TRBV7-2; CDR3 protein: CASSLLGLAATQETQYF; CDR3 DNA: TGTGCCAGCAGCTTACTAGGACTAGCGGCAACCCAAGAGACCCAGTACTTC
J gene: TRBJ2-5; clone size: few; D gene: NA; V gene: TRBV14; CDR3 protein: CASSQMPYGQYF; CDR3 DNA: TGTGCCAGCAGCCAAATGCCCTACGGGCAGTACTTC
J gene: TRBJ2-7; clone size: NA; D gene: TRBD1; V gene: TRBV5-6; CDR3 protein: CASTRTGQGDHEQYF; CDR3 DNA: TGTGCCAGCACCCGTACGGGACAGGGGGACCACGAGCAGTACTTC
J gene: TRBJ2-7; clone size: NA; D gene: TRBD1; V gene: TRBV18; CDR3 protein: CASSPSTGKSYEQYF; CDR3 DNA: TGTGCCAGCTCACCATCGACAGGGAAATCCTACGAGCAGTACTTC
J gene: TRBJ2-5; clone size: few; D gene: TRBD1; V gene: TRBV29-1; CDR3 protein: CSVSRTGGSKTQYF; CDR3 DNA: TGCAGCGTCTCCCGGACAGGGGGCTCAAAGACCCAGTACTTC
J gene: TRBJ2-7; clone size: few; D gene: TRBD1; V gene: TRBV20-1; CDR3 protein: CSALTGDRPYEQYF; CDR3 DNA: TGCAGTGCTCTAACAGGGGACCGCCCCTACGAGCAGTACTTC
J gene: TRBJ2-1; clone size: NA; D gene: NA; V gene: TRBV2; CDR3 protein: CASSGNEEEQFF; CDR3 DNA: TGTGCCAGCAGTGGCAACGAGGAAGAGCAGTTCTTC
J gene: TRBJ2-1; clone size: NA; D gene: NA; V gene: TRBV6-6; CDR3 protein: CASSYRGPSSYNEQFF; CDR3 DNA: TGTGCCAGCAGTTACCGGGGGCCGAGCTCCTACAACGAGCAGTTCTTC
J gene: TRBJ2-1; clone size: NA; D gene: NA; V gene: TRBV5-6; CDR3 protein: CASGRTRYNEQFF; CDR3 DNA: TGTGCCAGCGGACGGACAAGATACAATGAGCAGTTCTTC
J gene: TRBJ2-1; clone size: NA; D gene: TRBD2; V gene: TRBV11-3; CDR3 protein: CASSLSTSGPDNEQFF; CDR3 DNA: TGTGCCAGCAGCTTATCCACTAGCGGACCCGACAATGAGCAGTTCTTC
J gene: TRBJ2-7; clone size: NA; D gene: TRBD2; V gene: TRBV20-1; CDR3 protein: CSASGLGVSLDEQYF; CDR3 DNA: TGCAGTGCATCGGGACTAGGGGTAAGCCTGGACGAGCAGTACTTC
J gene: TRBJ2-7; clone size: few; D gene: NA; V gene: TRBV7-9; CDR3 protein: CASSPTGTTFYEQYF; CDR3 DNA: TGTGCCAGCAGCCCCACCGGGACAACCTTCTACGAGCAGTACTTC
J gene: TRBJ2-1; clone size: once; D gene: TRBD2; V gene: TRBV7-9; CDR3 protein: CASSPGRGTSGPPGDEQFF; CDR3 DNA: TGTGCCAGCAGCCCGGGACGGGGGACTAGCGGGCCTCCCGGCGATGAGCAGTTCTTC
J gene: TRBJ1-4; clone size: few; D gene: NA; V gene: TRBV25-1; CDR3 protein: CASSEPGPAGEKLFF; CDR3 DNA: TGTGCCAGCAGTGAACCAGGTCCGGCGGGCGAAAAACTGTTTTTT
J gene: TRBJ2-5; clone size: once; D gene: NA; V gene: TRBV7-6; CDR3 protein: CASSLIRPHQETQYF; CDR3 DNA: TGTGCCAGCAGCTTAATTCGCCCCCACCAAGAGACCCAGTACTTC
J gene: TRBJ2-7; clone size: NA; D gene: NA; V gene: TRBV5-6; CDR3 protein: CASSLGPGGRGQYF; CDR3 DNA: TGTGCCAGCAGCTTGGGTCCAGGTGGACGCGGGCAGTACTTC
J gene: TRBJ2-3; clone size: few; D gene: TRBD2; V gene: TRBV7-8; CDR3 protein: CASSLAGVGGSPDTQYF; CDR3 DNA: TGTGCCAGCAGCTTAGCGGGGGTCGGCGGGAGTCCAGATACGCAGTATTTT
J gene: TRBJ2-1; clone size: NA; D gene: NA; V gene: TRBV20-1; CDR3 protein: CSAERRNYNEQFF; CDR3 DNA: TGCAGTGCTGAGCGGAGAAACTACAATGAGCAGTTCTTC
J gene: TRBJ2-3; clone size: NA; D gene: NA; V gene: TRBV28; CDR3 protein: CASSPLLSTDTQYF; CDR3 DNA: TGTGCCAGCAGTCCGCTACTAAGCACAGATACGCAGTATTTT
J gene: TRBJ1-2; clone size: few; D gene: NA; V gene: TRBV13; CDR3 protein: CASSSPRGDGYTF; CDR3 DNA: TGTGCCAGCAGCTCCCCTCGGGGGGATGGCTACACCTTC
J gene: TRBJ2-1; clone size: NA; D gene: TRBD2; V gene: TRBV20-1; CDR3 protein: CSARDGTSGSGEHEQFF; CDR3 DNA: TGCAGTGCTAGAGATGGGACTAGCGGGAGTGGGGAACATGAGCAGTTCTTC
J gene: TRBJ2-6; clone size: NA; D gene: TRBD1; V gene: TRBV6-1; CDR3 protein: CASSQGTGGSRLFAGANVLTF; CDR3 DNA: TGTGCCAGCAGTCAGGGGACAGGGGGCAGTCGGCTGTTTGCTGGGGCCAACGTCCTGACTTTC
J gene: TRBJ2-7; clone size: few; D gene: TRBD1; V gene: TRBV6-2/TRBV6-3; CDR3 protein: CASRWDRVYEQYF; CDR3 DNA: TGTGCCAGCAGGTGGGACAGGGTCTACGAGCAGTACTTC
J gene: TRBJ2-5; clone size: NA; D gene: NA; V gene: TRBV5-6; CDR3 protein: CASSLGVSVRETQYF; CDR3 DNA: TGTGCCAGCAGCTTGGGTGTGTCGGTACGAGAGACCCAGTACTTC
J gene: TRBJ2-7; clone size: NA; D gene: NA; V gene: TRBV20-1; CDR3 protein: CSASTASYEQYF; CDR3 DNA: TGCAGTGCTAGTACAGCCTCCTACGAGCAGTACTTC
J gene: TRBJ1-1; clone size: NA; D gene: NA; V gene: TRBV2; CDR3 protein: CASRGGRDTEAFF; CDR3 DNA: TGTGCCAGCAGGGGAGGCCGAGACACTGAAGCTTTCTTT
J gene: TRBJ1-2; clone size: NA; D gene: NA; V gene: TRBV27; CDR3 protein: CASSPGAGRFYGYTF; CDR3 DNA: TGTGCCAGCAGCCCCGGCGCAGGGAGGTTCTATGGCTACACCTTC
J gene: TRBJ1-2; clone size: NA; D gene: NA; V gene: TRBV12-3/TRBV12-4; CDR3 protein: CASSFPNGGYTF; CDR3 DNA: TGTGCCAGCAGTTTCCCTAATGGGGGCTACACCTTC
J gene: TRBJ1-5; clone size: few; D gene: NA; V gene: TRBV29-1; CDR3 protein: CSVVPEGSNQPQHF; CDR3 DNA: TGCAGCGTTGTTCCCGAAGGGAGCAATCAGCCCCAGCATTTT
J gene: TRBJ1-2; clone size: few; D gene: TRBD1; V gene: TRBV6-1; CDR3 protein: CASAGGRNYGYTF; CDR3 DNA: TGTGCCAGCGCAGGGGGGAGGAACTATGGCTACACCTTC
J gene: TRBJ2-7; clone size: NA; D gene: NA; V gene: TRBV28; CDR3 protein: CASRPPAASFSYEQYF; CDR3 DNA: TGTGCCAGCAGGCCCCCGGCAGCGAGCTTCTCCTACGAGCAGTACTTC
J gene: TRBJ2-7; clone size: NA; D gene: TRBD2; V gene: TRBV7-2; CDR3 protein: CASSRGLAGGKPYEQYF; CDR3 DNA: TGTGCCAGCAGCCGGGGACTAGCGGGAGGTAAACCCTACGAGCAGTACTTC
J gene: TRBJ2-3; clone size: NA; D gene: TRBD2; V gene: TRBV9; CDR3 protein: CASSAQTSEDTQYF; CDR3 DNA: TGTGCCAGCAGCGCCCAAACTAGCGAGGATACGCAGTATTTT
J gene: TRBJ1-1; clone size: NA; D gene: TRBD1; V gene: TRBV11-2; CDR3 protein: CASSLGNRGPTEAFF; CDR3 DNA: TGTGCCAGCAGCTTAGGCAACAGGGGACCCACTGAAGCTTTCTTT
J gene: TRBJ2-3; clone size: NA; D gene: TRBD1; V gene: TRBV7-9; CDR3 protein: CASSSMRGTGPSYTDTQYF; CDR3 DNA: TGTGCCAGCAGCTCCATGAGGGGGACAGGGCCTTCCTACACAGATACGCAGTATTTT
J gene: TRBJ2-5; clone size: few; D gene: TRBD2; V gene: TRBV5-1; CDR3 protein: CASSPLSGRFGETQYF; CDR3 DNA: TGCGCCAGCAGCCCCCTTAGCGGGAGATTTGGAGAGACCCAGTACTTC
J gene: TRBJ2-3; clone size: NA; D gene: NA; V gene: TRBV4-2; CDR3 protein: CASSPYTGMGSTDTQYF; CDR3 DNA: TGTGCCAGCAGCCCCTATACAGGGATGGGTAGCACAGATACGCAGTATTTT
J gene: TRBJ2-1; clone size: NA; D gene: NA; V gene: TRBV9; CDR3 protein: CASSARDGSYNEQFF; CDR3 DNA: TGTGCCAGCAGCGCCCGGGACGGCTCCTACAATGAGCAGTTCTTC